Below are 12 T cell receptor beta chains sequenced from a single sample in a study of cytomegalovirus exposure and HLA in healthy donors (dated by TCRdb to 2016 to 2017). The library was built by means of the immunoSEQ multiplex PCR assay. For the multiplex PCR, a mixture combining 60 forward primers for TCR Vbeta segments and 13 reverse primers for TCR Jbeta segments was used. Entries here come from immuneACCESS through TCRdb and include only in-frame sequences with V and J called. Some clones fail to appear in such tables; in the studies checked, an unresolved V gene covers under half of the shortfall, and the cause of the remainder is unknown. A total of about 100,000 clones appear in this sample, roughly 78% of them only once. 5.5% to 8% of the sample goes to the ten largest clones. Sequenced sample: PBMCs. The source is a man aged 25 to 45 in good health and CMV-seronegative.

This chain links TRBV19 with TRBJ1-1; TRBD1 matches 7 bases. J was trimmed by 1 base and V by 2 bases; bases with no gene match: 4. Germline V gene sequence: CDR1 LNHDA, CDR2 SQIVND (reference sequence). The CDR3 has 15 amino acids. The CDR3 DNA reads as TGTGCCAGTAGTATAAACGGACAGGCGAACACTGAAGCTTTCTTT. This sequence encodes CASSINGQANTEAFF.

This clone has just a few counts. The chain recombines TRBV4-3 with TRBJ2-1, with 8 bases fitting TRBD2. CDR1 and CDR2 (germline): LGHNA, YSLEER. The V segment lost 1 base and the J segment 3 bases; nucleotides outside the gene matches: 5. This CDR3 region has 16 residues. This CDR3 reads CASSQGISGSYNEQFF. DNA of the CDR3: TGCGCCAGCAGCCAAGGAATCAGCGGGAGCTACAATGAGCAGTTCTTC.

This clone has a single count. The chain is built from TRBV10-3 and TRBJ1-4; 9 nucleotides match TRBD1. The CDR3 totals 14 residues. Germline-derived CDR1 and CDR2 are ENHRY and SYGVKD. V was clipped by 5 bases and J by 4 bases; unmatched bases: 2. The CDR3 spells CAISRTGDNEKLFF. The DNA for the CDR3 is TGTGCCATCAGTCGGACAGGGGATAATGAAAAACTGTTTTTT.

This clone was observed a handful of times. This chain connects TRBV2 to TRBJ2-1, with no clear D. Deletions cut 4 bases from V and 6 bases from J, with 7 bases between. This CDR3 region has 12 residues. Germline assignment: CDR1 SNHLY and CDR2 FYNNEI. This CDR3 is CASSARINEQFF. The CDR3 region has the DNA TGTGCCAGCAGTGCGAGGATCAATGAGCAGTTCTTC.

This clone was seen only once. V and J are TRBV5-4 and TRBJ1-1; no firm D call. The CDR3 is made up of 14 amino acids. Trimming cost V 6 bases and J 0 bases, with 12 bases left between them. Germline loops: CDR1 SGHNT, CDR2 YYREEE (reference sequence). The CDR3 region is CASKETIMNTEAFF. The CDR3 region has the DNA TGTGCCAGCAAGGAGACCATCATGAACACTGAAGCTTTCTTT.

A few counts support this clone. J is TRBJ2-7 and V is TRBV9; tentative D call: TRBD2 (5 bases). CDR1 SGDLS and CDR2 YYNGEE come from the germline V gene. Trimming cost V 0 bases and J 3 bases, with 10 bases left between them. The CDR3 contains 14 residues. CDR3 nucleotides: TGTGCCAGCAGCGTAGGAGAGGGTGGCTACGAGCAGTACTTC. It translates to CASSVGEGGYEQYF.

The chain recombines TRBV30 with TRBJ1-4; D is unresolved. The germline CDR1 and CDR2 sequences are GTSNPN and SVGIG (reference sequence). This CDR3 contains 14 residues. V was trimmed by 2 bases and J by 0 bases, leaving 7 bases between them. The CDR3 region is CAWSLSSTNEKLFF. The CDR3 DNA follows: TGTGCCTGGAGTCTTAGTTCAACTAATGAAAAACTGTTTTTT. Supplemented by reference TRBV30 and TRBJ1-4, the full variable domain reads SQTIHQWPATLVQPVGSPLSLECTVEGTSNPNLYWYRQAAGRGLQLLFYSVGIGQISSEVPQNLSASRPQDRQFILSSKKLLLSDSGFYLCAWSLSSTNEKLFFGSGTQLSVL.

This clone was seen a single time. The CDR3 spells CASSLVTASTDTQYF. CDR3 nucleotides: TGTGCCAGCAGCTTGGTAACAGCTAGCACAGATACGCAGTATTTT. The V gene is TRBV5-6, the J gene TRBJ2-3; D unresolved. The CDR3 sequence is 15 residues long. Germline CDR1 and CDR2: SGHDT and YYEEEE. V was pared by 0 bases and J by 0 bases, with 8 bases between.

This clone was counted a single time. The J gene is TRBJ2-1, the V gene TRBV4-2; 8 bases are a match to TRBD2. The V gene end was trimmed by 1 base and the J gene end by 5 bases; junction bases not matched to a gene: 13. The length of the CDR3 is 18 residues. Germline lookup yields CDR1 LGHNA and CDR2 YNFKEQ. The CDR3 DNA sequence: TGTGCCAGCAGCCAAGGATCAGTAGCGGGGAAAGGGGACAATGAGCAGTTCTTC. It specifies CASSQGSVAGKGDNEQFF.

This clone was picked up one time. The chain combines TRBV5-1 with TRBJ2-1; D possibly corresponds to TRBD2 (5 bases). Trimming took 4 bases from V and 0 from J, leaving 14 bases between them. The CDR3 length is 16 residues. Germline V gene lookup returns CDR1 SGHRS and CDR2 YFSETQ. The CDR3 nucleotides are TGCGCCAGCAGCCGTACAACGGGGAGCTCCTACAATGAGCAGTTCTTC. Its translation: CASSRTTGSSYNEQFF.

J is TRBJ2-7 and V is TRBV4-1, with 9 bases matching TRBD1. Germline CDR1 and CDR2: MGHRA and YSYEKL. This CDR3 has 16 amino acids. With V trimmed by 1 base and J by 2 bases, 6 bases remained unmatched. The CDR3 coding sequence is TGCGCCAGCAGCCAAGCCGGGACAGGGTTAACCTACGAGCAGTACTTC. This encodes CASSQAGTGLTYEQYF.

The rearrangement links TRBV6-5 to TRBJ1-6; D unclear. The CDR3 totals 13 residues. Germline V gives CDR1 MNHEY, CDR2 SVGAGI. V lost 2 bases and J 9 bases, leaving 8 bases between the germline ends. The CDR3 protein is CASSYPGLSPLHF. Written as DNA, the CDR3 is TGTGCCAGCAGTTACCCAGGACTTTCACCCCTCCACTTT.